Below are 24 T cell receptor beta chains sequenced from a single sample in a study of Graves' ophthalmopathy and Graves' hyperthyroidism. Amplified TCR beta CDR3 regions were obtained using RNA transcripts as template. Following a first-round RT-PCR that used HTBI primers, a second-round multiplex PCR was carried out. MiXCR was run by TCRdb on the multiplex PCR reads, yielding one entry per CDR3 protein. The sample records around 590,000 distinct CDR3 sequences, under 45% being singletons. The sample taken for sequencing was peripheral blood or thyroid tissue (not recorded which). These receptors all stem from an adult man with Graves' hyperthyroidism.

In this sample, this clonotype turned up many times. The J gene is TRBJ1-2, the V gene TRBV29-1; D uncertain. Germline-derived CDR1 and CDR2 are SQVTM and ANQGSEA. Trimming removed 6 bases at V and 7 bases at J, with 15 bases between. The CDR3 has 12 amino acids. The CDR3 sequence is CSVQLGGPGYTF. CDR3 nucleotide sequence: TGCAGCGTCCAATTAGGAGGGCCTGGCTACACCTTC.

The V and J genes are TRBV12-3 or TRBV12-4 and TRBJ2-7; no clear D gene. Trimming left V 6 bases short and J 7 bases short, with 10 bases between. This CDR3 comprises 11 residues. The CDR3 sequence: CASSRTSEQYF. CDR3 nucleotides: TGTGCCAGCAGCCGGACCTCAGAGCAGTACTTC.

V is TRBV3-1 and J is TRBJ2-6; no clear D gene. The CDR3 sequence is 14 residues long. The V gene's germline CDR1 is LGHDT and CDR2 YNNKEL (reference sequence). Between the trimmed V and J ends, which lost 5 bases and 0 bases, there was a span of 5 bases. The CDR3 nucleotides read TGTGCCAGCAGCAAAAACTCTGGGGCCAACGTCCTGACTTTC. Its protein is CASSKNSGANVLTF. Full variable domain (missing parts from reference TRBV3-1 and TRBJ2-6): DTAVSQTPKYLVTQMGNDKSIKCEQNLGHDTMYWYKQDSKKFLKIMFSYNNKELIINETVPNRFSPKSPDKAHLNLHINSLELGDSAVYFCASSKNSGANVLTFGAGSRLTVL.

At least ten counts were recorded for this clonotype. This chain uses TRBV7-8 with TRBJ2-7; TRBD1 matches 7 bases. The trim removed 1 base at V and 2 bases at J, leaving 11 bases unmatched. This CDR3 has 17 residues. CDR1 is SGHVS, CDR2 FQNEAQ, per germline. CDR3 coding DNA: TGTGCCAGCAGCTTAGGTGCAGGGGGATTTGCCGCCTACGAGCAGTACTTC. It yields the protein CASSLGAGGFAAYEQYF.

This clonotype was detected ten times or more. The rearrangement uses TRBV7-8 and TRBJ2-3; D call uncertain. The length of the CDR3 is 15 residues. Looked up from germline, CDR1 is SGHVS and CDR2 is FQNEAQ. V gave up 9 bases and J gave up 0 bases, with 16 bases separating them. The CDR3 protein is CASTGWQSSTDTQYF. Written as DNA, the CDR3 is TGTGCCAGTACGGGTTGGCAGTCGAGCACAGATACGCAGTATTTT.

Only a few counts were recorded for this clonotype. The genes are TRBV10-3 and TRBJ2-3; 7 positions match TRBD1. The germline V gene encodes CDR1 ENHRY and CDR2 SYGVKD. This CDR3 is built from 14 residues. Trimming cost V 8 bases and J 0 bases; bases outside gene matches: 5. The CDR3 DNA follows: TGTGCCATCGCCGGACAGGAGAGCACAGATACGCAGTATTTT. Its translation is CAIAGQESTDTQYF.

CDR3 coding DNA: TGCAGCGTAGTACCGAAAACTAGCGGGGGATCGCAGTATTTT. Translating it yields CSVVPKTSGGSQYF. The V and J genes are TRBV29-1 and TRBJ2-3, with TRBD2 matching 11 bases. The CDR3 length is 14 residues. In germline, CDR1 is SQVTM, CDR2 ANQGSEA. Trimming at V came to 6 bases and at J to 10 bases, leaving 12 bases not matched to a gene.

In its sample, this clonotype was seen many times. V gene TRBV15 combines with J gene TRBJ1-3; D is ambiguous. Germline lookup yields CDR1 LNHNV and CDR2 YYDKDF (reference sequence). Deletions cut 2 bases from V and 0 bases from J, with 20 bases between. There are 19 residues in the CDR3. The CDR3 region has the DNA TGTGCCACCAGCAGACTTAATACGAGGACCGTCTTCTCTGGAAACACCATATATTTT. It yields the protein CATSRLNTRTVFSGNTIYF.

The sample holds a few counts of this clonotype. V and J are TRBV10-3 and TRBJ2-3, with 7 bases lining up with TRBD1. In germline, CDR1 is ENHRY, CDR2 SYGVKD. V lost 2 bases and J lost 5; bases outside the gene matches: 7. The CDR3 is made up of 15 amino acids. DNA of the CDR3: TGTGCCATCAGTGAGCCCGGGACAGTGAAAGATACGCAGTATTTT. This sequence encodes CAISEPGTVKDTQYF.

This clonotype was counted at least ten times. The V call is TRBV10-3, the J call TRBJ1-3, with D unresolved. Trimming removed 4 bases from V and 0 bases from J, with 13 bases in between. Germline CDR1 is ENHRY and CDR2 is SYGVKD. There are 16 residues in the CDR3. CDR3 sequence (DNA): TGTGCCATCAGTGGCGGTGGGCAGAGCTCTGGAAACACCATATATTTT. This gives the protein CAISGGGQSSGNTIYF.

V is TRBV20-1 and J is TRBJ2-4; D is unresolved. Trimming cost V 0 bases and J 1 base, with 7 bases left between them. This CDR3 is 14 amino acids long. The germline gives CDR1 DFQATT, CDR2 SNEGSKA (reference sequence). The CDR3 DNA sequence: TGCAGTGCTAGAGATCCCTACGCCAAAAACATTCAGTACTTC. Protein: CSARDPYAKNIQYF.

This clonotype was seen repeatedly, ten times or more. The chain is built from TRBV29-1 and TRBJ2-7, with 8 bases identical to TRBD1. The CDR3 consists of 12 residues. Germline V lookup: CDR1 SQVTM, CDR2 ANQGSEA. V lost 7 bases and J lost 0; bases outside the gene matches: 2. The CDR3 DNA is TGCAGCGCAGGACAGGGCTCCTACGAGCAGTACTTC. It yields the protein CSAGQGSYEQYF.

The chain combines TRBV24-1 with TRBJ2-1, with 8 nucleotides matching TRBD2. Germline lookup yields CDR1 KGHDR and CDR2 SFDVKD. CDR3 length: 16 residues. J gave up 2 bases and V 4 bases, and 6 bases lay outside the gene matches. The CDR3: CATSDQLAATYNEQFF. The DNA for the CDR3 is TGTGCCACCAGTGACCAACTAGCGGCAACCTACAATGAGCAGTTCTTC.

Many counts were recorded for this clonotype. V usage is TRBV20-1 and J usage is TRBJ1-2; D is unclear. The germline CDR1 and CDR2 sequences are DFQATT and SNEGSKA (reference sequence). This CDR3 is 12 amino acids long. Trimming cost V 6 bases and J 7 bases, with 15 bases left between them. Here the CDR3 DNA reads TGCAGTGCGCCGACCTGGCCGGGTGGCTACACCTTC. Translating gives CSAPTWPGGYTF.

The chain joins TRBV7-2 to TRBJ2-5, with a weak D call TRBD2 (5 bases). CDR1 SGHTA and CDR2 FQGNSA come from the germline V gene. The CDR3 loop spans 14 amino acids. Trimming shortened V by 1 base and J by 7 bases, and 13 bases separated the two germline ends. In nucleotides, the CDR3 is TGTGCCAGCAGCTTAGGTGATAGCGTGGGGACCCAGTACTTC. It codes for CASSLGDSVGTQYF. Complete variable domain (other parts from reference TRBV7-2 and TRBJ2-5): GAGVSQSPSNKVTEKGKDVELRCDPISGHTALYWYRQSLGQGLEFLIYFQGNSAPDKSGLPSDRFSAERTGGSVSTLTIQRTQQEDSAVYLCASSLGDSVGTQYFGPGTRLLVL.

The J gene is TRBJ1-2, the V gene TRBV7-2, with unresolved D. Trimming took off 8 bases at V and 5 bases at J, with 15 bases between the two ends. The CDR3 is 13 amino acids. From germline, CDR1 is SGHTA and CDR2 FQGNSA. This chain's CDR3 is CASWVGVAYGYTF. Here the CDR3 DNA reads TGTGCCAGCTGGGTCGGGGTCGCTTATGGCTACACCTTC.

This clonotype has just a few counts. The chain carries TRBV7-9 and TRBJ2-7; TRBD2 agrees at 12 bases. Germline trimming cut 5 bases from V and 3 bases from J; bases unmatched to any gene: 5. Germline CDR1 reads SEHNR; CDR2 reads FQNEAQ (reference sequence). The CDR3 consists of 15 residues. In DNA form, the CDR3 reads TGTGCCAGCAGCCCGCGACTAGCGGGAGACTACGAGCAGTACTTC. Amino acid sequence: CASSPRLAGDYEQYF. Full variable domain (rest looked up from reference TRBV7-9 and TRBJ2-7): DTGVSQNPRHKITKRGQNVTFRCDPISEHNRLYWYRQTLGQGPEFLTYFQNEAQLEKSRLLSDRFSAERPKGSFSTLEIQRTEQGDSAMYLCASSPRLAGDYEQYFGPGTRLTVT.

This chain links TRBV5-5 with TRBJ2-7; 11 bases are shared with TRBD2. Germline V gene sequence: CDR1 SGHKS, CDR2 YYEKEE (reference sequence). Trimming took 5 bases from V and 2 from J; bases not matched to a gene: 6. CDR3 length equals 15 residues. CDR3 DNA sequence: TGTGCCAGCAGGGCTAGCGGGGGGAAGGCCTACGAGCAGTACTTC. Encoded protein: CASRASGGKAYEQYF.

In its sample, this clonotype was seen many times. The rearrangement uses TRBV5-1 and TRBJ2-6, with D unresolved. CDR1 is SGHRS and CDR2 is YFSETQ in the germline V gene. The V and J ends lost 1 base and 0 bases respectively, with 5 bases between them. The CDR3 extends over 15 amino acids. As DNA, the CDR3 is TGCGCCAGCAGCTTGCTGGGCTCTGGGGCCAACGTCCTGACTTTC. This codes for CASSLLGSGANVLTF. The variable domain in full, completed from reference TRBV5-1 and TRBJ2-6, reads KAGVTQTPRYLIKTRGQQVTLSCSPISGHRSVSWYQQTPGQGLQFLFEYFSETQRNKGNFPGRFSGRQFSNSRSEMNVSTLELGDSALYLCASSLLGSGANVLTFGAGSRLTVL.

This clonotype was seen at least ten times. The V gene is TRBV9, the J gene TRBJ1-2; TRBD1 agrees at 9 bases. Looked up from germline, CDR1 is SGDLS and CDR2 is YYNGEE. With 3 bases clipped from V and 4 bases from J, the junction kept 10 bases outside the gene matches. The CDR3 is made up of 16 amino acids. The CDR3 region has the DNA TGTGCCAGCAGCGCGCCCCGGGACAGGGTTATCTATGGCTACACCTTC. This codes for CASSAPRDRVIYGYTF.

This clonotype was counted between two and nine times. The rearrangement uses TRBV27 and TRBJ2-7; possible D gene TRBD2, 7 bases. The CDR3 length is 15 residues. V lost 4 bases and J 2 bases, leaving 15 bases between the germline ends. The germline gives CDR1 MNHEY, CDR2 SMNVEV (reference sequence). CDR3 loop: CASSWGGRAAYEQYF. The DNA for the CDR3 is TGTGCCAGCAGTTGGGGGGGGCGAGCGGCCTACGAGCAGTACTTC.

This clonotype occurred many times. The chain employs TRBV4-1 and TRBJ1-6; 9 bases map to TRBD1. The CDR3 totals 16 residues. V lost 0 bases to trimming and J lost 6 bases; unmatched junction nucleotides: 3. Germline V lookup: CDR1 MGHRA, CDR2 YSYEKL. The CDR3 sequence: CASSQDRQGVNSPLHF. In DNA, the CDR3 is TGCGCCAGCAGCCAAGATCGACAGGGGGTTAATTCACCCCTCCACTTT.

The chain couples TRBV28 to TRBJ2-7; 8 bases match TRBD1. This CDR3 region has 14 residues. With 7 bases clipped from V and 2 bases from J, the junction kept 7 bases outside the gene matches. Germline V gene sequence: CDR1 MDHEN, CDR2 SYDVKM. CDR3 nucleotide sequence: TGTGCCAGCATCAATCAGGGGGCGGCCTACGAGCAGTACTTC. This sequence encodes CASINQGAAYEQYF.

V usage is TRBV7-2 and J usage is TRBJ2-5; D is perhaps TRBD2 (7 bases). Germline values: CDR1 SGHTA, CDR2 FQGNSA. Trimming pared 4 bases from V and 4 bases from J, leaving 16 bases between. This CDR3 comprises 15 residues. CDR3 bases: TGTGCCAGCAGCTACCTCGGGGGCGGGGGAGAGACCCAGTACTTC. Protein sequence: CASSYLGGGGETQYF.